This T cell receptor (beta chain) comes out of a study of CD8+CD57+ T cells in acquired aplastic anemia. Details on this clonotype: Its matching antigen is unknown.

TCR beta VDJ and CDR3 were profiled, and genomic DNA was the template. Via MiXCR, TCRdb re-called the reads, giving one row per CDR3 protein. This repertoire shows some 170,000 distinct CDR3 sequences, around 48% found once; its top ten account for roughly 1.1%. The V gene end was trimmed by 6 bases and the J gene end by 6 bases; junction bases not matched to a gene: 10. Germline CDR1 is MNHNS and CDR2 is SASEGT. The length of the CDR3 is 14 residues. Overall study results and limits: Patients were compared with controls for CD8+ Simpson's diversity, and no significant difference emerged.

Individuals selected for sequencing had exhibited CD8+CD57+ cell expansion on flow cytometry. Everyone among the patients had severe acquired aplastic anemia. No therapy had been given to the patients at the time of blood sampling. Sequenced input: sorted CD4+, CD8+, or CD8+CD57+ T cells (not recorded which) from PBMCs. This sequence was found in a human donor with aplastic anemia. This rearrangement joins TRBV6-1 to TRBJ1-2; the match to TRBD1 covers 7 bases. CDR3 sequence reads: CASRRGNRGHGYTF. In DNA form, the CDR3 reads TGTGCCAGCAGGCGGGGGAACAGGGGACATGGCTACACCTTC.